These T cell receptor beta chains were read from a single sample in a study of T cell repertoires in cytomegalovirus infection. TCRdb ran MiXCR on the reads and lists one entry per CDR3 protein. The sample holds 300,000 or so distinct CDR3 sequences; about 25% are singletons and the top ten take approximately 15%. The sample comprised PBMCs. These receptors all stem from a human donor in good health (CMV status not recorded). Some clones in this sample may be carry-over from other donors' samples. The CDR3 runs from the conserved cysteine through the conserved F or W.

j_gene: TRBJ2-5; v_gene: TRBV20-1; CDR3aa: CSALPPSGIQETQYF
j_gene: TRBJ2-2; v_gene: TRBV28; CDR3aa: CASSRVTTGELFF
j_gene: TRBJ2-7; v_gene: TRBV18; CDR3aa: CASSPAGDDEQYF
j_gene: TRBJ2-7; v_gene: TRBV6-8; CDR3aa: CASSFSAAGIYEQYF
j_gene: TRBJ2-1; v_gene: TRBV7-2; CDR3aa: CASSLGRLAGVVNEQFF
j_gene: TRBJ2-5; v_gene: TRBV11-2; CDR3aa: CASSFGETEYF
j_gene: TRBJ2-7; v_gene: TRBV29-1; CDR3aa: CSVVRGGGTEQYF
j_gene: TRBJ2-5; v_gene: TRBV28; CDR3aa: CASSLGGQGEETQYF
j_gene: TRBJ2-7; v_gene: TRBV15; CDR3aa: CATSGAGYPYEQYF
j_gene: TRBJ2-1; v_gene: TRBV6-1; CDR3aa: CASSEDPSGASNEQFF
j_gene: TRBJ2-3; v_gene: TRBV7-8; CDR3aa: CASNIENLSAVTDTQYF
j_gene: TRBJ1-1; v_gene: TRBV5-1; CDR3aa: CASKEPVNTEAFF
j_gene: TRBJ2-3; v_gene: TRBV12-3/TRBV12-4; CDR3aa: CASSSPPGTSGTDTQYF
j_gene: TRBJ2-7; v_gene: TRBV24-1; CDR3aa: CATSDSQGAYEQYF
j_gene: TRBJ1-1; v_gene: TRBV11-2; CDR3aa: CASSLTGANTEAFF
j_gene: TRBJ1-1; v_gene: TRBV25-1; CDR3aa: CASSAREITSEAFF
j_gene: TRBJ2-1; v_gene: TRBV6-8; CDR3aa: CASSSIAGMGNEQFF
j_gene: TRBJ1-4; v_gene: TRBV30; CDR3aa: CAWSPDRFNEKLFF
j_gene: TRBJ2-2; v_gene: TRBV24-1; CDR3aa: CATSDLRTETTGELFF
j_gene: TRBJ1-2; v_gene: TRBV28; CDR3aa: CASRRTGRNYGYTF
j_gene: TRBJ2-5; v_gene: TRBV7-9; CDR3aa: CASSPVQEGTQYF
j_gene: TRBJ2-7; v_gene: TRBV6-5; CDR3aa: CASSSLGLAVSYEQYF
j_gene: TRBJ1-1; v_gene: TRBV7-6; CDR3aa: CASSLGRGTRNTEAFF
j_gene: TRBJ2-7; v_gene: TRBV20-1; CDR3aa: CSALLAANYEQYF
j_gene: TRBJ2-1; v_gene: TRBV12-3/TRBV12-4; CDR3aa: CANSRSGSSYNEQFF
j_gene: TRBJ2-7; v_gene: TRBV7-8; CDR3aa: CASSLSFGGSGYEQYF
j_gene: TRBJ2-1; v_gene: TRBV28; CDR3aa: CASRNRQGGNNEQFF
j_gene: TRBJ1-1; v_gene: TRBV14; CDR3aa: CASSQDISLAEAFF
j_gene: TRBJ2-1; v_gene: TRBV6-2/TRBV6-3; CDR3aa: CASSYSGPPYNEQFF
j_gene: TRBJ1-1; v_gene: TRBV7-6; CDR3aa: CASRKGDTEAFF
j_gene: TRBJ2-7; v_gene: TRBV11-2; CDR3aa: CASSPRTGGEQYF
j_gene: TRBJ2-7; v_gene: TRBV28; CDR3aa: CTSSPPGTATYEQYF
j_gene: TRBJ1-2; v_gene: TRBV4-3; CDR3aa: CASSQDGRGYGYTF
j_gene: TRBJ2-2; v_gene: TRBV3-1; CDR3aa: CASSQGGQGRTGELFF
j_gene: TRBJ2-1; v_gene: TRBV19; CDR3aa: CASTIIAGGSVTF
j_gene: TRBJ2-5; v_gene: TRBV10-3; CDR3aa: CAISETSGEAQYF
j_gene: TRBJ1-4; v_gene: TRBV7-2; CDR3aa: CASSFLTGDEKLFF
j_gene: TRBJ2-2; v_gene: TRBV7-7; CDR3aa: CASSPSGTGELFF
j_gene: TRBJ2-7; v_gene: TRBV6-1; CDR3aa: CASSASGTGNEQYF
j_gene: TRBJ2-5; v_gene: TRBV7-2; CDR3aa: CASSLVFRKETQYF
j_gene: TRBJ2-1; v_gene: TRBV7-2; CDR3aa: CASSGRAGGNYNEQFF